Presented here are 22 T cell receptor beta chains from one specimen sequenced in a study of technical replicates of blood from a handful of donors. The method was immunoSEQ multiplex PCR; TCRdb's version includes in-frame clones alone and lacks a portion of them. The sample has more than 90,000 clones; approximately 96% are singletons. Specimen: T cells isolated from PBMCs. The receptors were gathered from a human donor in good health.

The J gene is TRBJ1-5, the V gene TRBV10-2, with unresolved D. CDR3 length: 14 residues. Germline CDR1 and CDR2: WSHSY and SAAADI. The V end lost 3 bases, the J end lost 10 bases, and 16 bases lay between the germline ends. The CDR3 spells CASSDVASSRPQHF. The CDR3 DNA follows: TGCGCCAGCAGTGATGTAGCAAGCTCAAGACCCCAGCATTTT.

The rearrangement links TRBV7-8 to TRBJ1-2; D is unclear. The CDR3 is made up of 16 amino acids. V was pared by 4 bases and J by 2 bases, with 17 bases between. CDR1 is SGHVS, CDR2 FQNEAQ, per germline. The CDR3 DNA reads TGTGCCAGCAGCTGGAAACGGGCCGCGGGGAACTATGGCTACACCTTC. Translation gives CASSWKRAAGNYGYTF.

For the CDR3, the DNA is TGTGCCACCAGCAGAGTCCCGGACAGGGACCTCCTCCTCTCCTACGAGCAGTACTTC. The encoded protein is CATSRVPDRDLLLSYEQYF. The chain employs TRBV15 and TRBJ2-7; 8 nucleotides agree with TRBD1. The CDR3 contains 19 residues. J lost 0 bases, V lost 1 base, and 14 bases had no gene match. The germline V gene has CDR1 LNHNV and CDR2 YYDKDF (reference sequence).

This chain links TRBV6-5 with TRBJ2-5; the match to TRBD2 covers 14 bases. From germline, CDR1 is MNHEY and CDR2 SVGAGI. There are 15 residues in the CDR3. Trimming took 6 bases from V and 6 from J; bases not matched to a gene: 6. As DNA, the CDR3 is TGTGCCAGCAGACCTGGGACTAGCGGGAGCAAGACCCAGTACTTC. It yields the protein CASRPGTSGSKTQYF.

The chain joins TRBV4-2 to TRBJ2-7; D possibly corresponds to TRBD1 (6 bases). The CDR3 spans 16 residues. Between the trimmed V and J ends, which lost 0 bases and 0 bases, there was a span of 12 bases. Per the germline V gene, CDR1 is LGHNA and CDR2 is YNFKEQ. The CDR3 region has the DNA TGTGCCAGCAGCCAAGAAGGACTGGACAGCTCCTACGAGCAGTACTTC. Protein sequence: CASSQEGLDSSYEQYF.

The chain joins TRBV29-1 to TRBJ2-4, with TRBD2 matching 9 bases. Germline V CDR1 and CDR2: SQVTM, ANQGSEA. The CDR3 length is 19 residues. Trimming removed 8 bases from V and 0 bases from J; junction bases left unmatched: 20. CDR3: CSPLTGASGTILAKNIQYF. The CDR3 coding sequence is TGCAGCCCCCTGACCGGGGCTAGCGGGACGATTCTAGCCAAAAACATTCAGTACTTC.

The gene calls are TRBV19 and TRBJ2-2, with D perhaps TRBD2 (6 bases). This CDR3 comprises 15 residues. V lost 4 bases and J 5 bases, leaving 14 bases between the germline ends. The germline CDR1 and CDR2 sequences are LNHDA and SQIVND (reference sequence). The CDR3 region is CASSSSGLHTGELFF. CDR3 coding DNA: TGTGCCAGTAGTAGCTCGGGACTCCATACCGGGGAGCTGTTTTTT. Full variable domain (outside the CDR3, taken from reference TRBV19 and TRBJ2-2): DGGITQSPKYLFRKEGQNVTLSCEQNLNHDAMYWYRQDPGQGLRLIYYSQIVNDFQKGDIAEGYSVSREKKESFPLTVTSAQKNPTAFYLCASSSSGLHTGELFFGEGSRLTVL.

This clone was seen more than once but under ten times. V usage is TRBV19 and J usage is TRBJ1-2; the match to TRBD1 covers 9 bases. CDR3 length equals 12 residues. Germline CDR1 is LNHDA and CDR2 is SQIVND (reference sequence). Trimming cost V 6 bases and J 6 bases; bases outside gene matches: 2. The CDR3 is CASRGTGHGYTF. For the CDR3, the DNA is TGTGCCAGTAGGGGGACAGGGCATGGCTACACCTTC.

The chain employs TRBV6-5 and TRBJ1-2; D not resolved. The germline V gene encodes CDR1 MNHEY and CDR2 SVGAGI. Trimming left V 0 bases short and J 4 bases short, with 12 bases between. The CDR3 totals 15 residues. This CDR3 reads CASSYSPDTTYGYTF. As DNA, the CDR3 is TGTGCCAGCAGTTACTCGCCAGACACGACCTATGGCTACACCTTC.

The chain employs TRBV28 and TRBJ2-3; 7 nucleotides align to TRBD2. Trimming removed 7 bases from V and 1 base from J; junction bases left unmatched: 26. The CDR3 is 21 residues long. Germline assignment: CDR1 MDHEN and CDR2 SYDVKM. CDR3 DNA: TGTGCCAGCACCTCTTACGCACTAGCAAAACCCCTAGGGAGGGGCACAGATACGCAGTATTTT. This codes for CASTSYALAKPLGRGTDTQYF. The full variable domain, rest sourced from reference TRBV28 and TRBJ2-3, is DVKVTQSSRYLVKRTGEKVFLECVQDMDHENMFWYRQDPGLGLRLIYFSYDVKMKEKGDIPEGYSVSREKKERFSLILESASTNQTSMYLCASTSYALAKPLGRGTDTQYFGPGTRLTVL.

The chain links TRBV6-6 to TRBJ2-7; maybe TRBD2 (5 bases). Trimming cost V 9 bases and J 0 bases, with 12 bases left between them. The CDR3 totals 13 residues. In germline, CDR1 is MNHNY, CDR2 SVGAGI (reference sequence). In DNA, the CDR3 is TGTGCCAGTTCTGCCGGGGACTCCTACGAGCAGTACTTC. This translates into CASSAGDSYEQYF.

This chain joins TRBV5-8 and TRBJ1-4; D unresolved. This CDR3 has 14 amino acids. Germline loops: CDR1 SGHTS, CDR2 YDEGEE. Trimming pared 6 bases from V and 0 bases from J, leaving 9 bases between. The CDR3 is CASNKLTTNEKLFF. Written as DNA, the CDR3 is TGTGCCAGCAATAAACTCACAACTAATGAAAAACTGTTTTTT.

There are many counts of this clone. This sequence joins TRBV19 and TRBJ2-5, with D possibly being TRBD1 (5 bases). Germline lookup yields CDR1 LNHDA and CDR2 SQIVND (reference sequence). Trimming took off 5 bases at V and 0 bases at J, with 16 bases between the two ends. The CDR3 is 16 amino acids. This chain's CDR3 is CASSGADLPYQETQYF. CDR3 DNA sequence: TGTGCCAGTAGTGGGGCGGACCTACCGTACCAAGAGACCCAGTACTTC.

V and J are TRBV6-5 and TRBJ2-7, with 7 bases aligning to TRBD2. The CDR3 loop spans 13 amino acids. V gave up 6 bases and J gave up 3 bases; unmatched junction bases: 5. The germline V gene has CDR1 MNHEY and CDR2 SVGAGI. The CDR3 nucleotides are TGTGCCAGCAGCCCACCGGGAGGCTACGAGCAGTACTTC. This encodes CASSPPGGYEQYF.

The chain carries TRBV15 and TRBJ2-7, with D maybe TRBD1 (6 bases). Germline CDR1 and CDR2: LNHNV and YYDKDF (reference sequence). Trimming cost V 0 bases and J 3 bases, with 12 bases left between them. This CDR3 comprises 15 residues. For the CDR3, the DNA is TGTGCCACCAGCAGAGATCGGGGACACAACTACGAGCAGTACTTC. This encodes CATSRDRGHNYEQYF.

The CDR3 here is CASGLVRESYGYTF. The DNA for the CDR3 is TGTGCTAGTGGTTTGGTACGGGAGTCCTATGGCTACACCTTC. The J gene is TRBJ1-2, the V gene TRBV12-5; no firm D call. CDR1 and CDR2 from the germline V gene are LGHNT and FRNRAP. The V end lost 0 bases, the J end lost 4 bases, and 9 bases lay between the germline ends. This CDR3 region has 14 residues.

The chain uses TRBV10-3 and TRBJ2-2, with D maybe TRBD1 (7 bases). V dropped 7 bases and J dropped 7 bases, with 16 bases sitting between them. CDR1 and CDR2 from the germline V gene are ENHRY and SYGVKD. The CDR3 extends over 14 amino acids. Written as DNA, the CDR3 is TGTGCCATCAACCAGCCAGGGGGAGGCGGGGAGCTGTTTTTT. This sequence encodes CAINQPGGGGELFF.

This sequence joins TRBV20-1 and TRBJ2-1; D is unclear. The CDR3 runs to 11 residues. Trimming removed 3 bases from V and 10 bases from J, with 10 bases in between. In germline, CDR1 is DFQATT, CDR2 SNEGSKA (reference sequence). For the CDR3, the DNA is TGCAGTGCTAGTCGGTTTCGGGAGCAGTTCTTC. Translating gives CSASRFREQFF.

This chain links TRBV7-8 with TRBJ2-1; 11 nucleotides align to TRBD2. The CDR3 consists of 21 residues. In germline, CDR1 is SGHVS, CDR2 FQNEAQ. J lost 0 bases, V lost 0 bases, and 13 bases had no gene match. CDR3 coding DNA: TGTGCCAGCAGCTTAGCACCAGGGACTAGCGGACGGTTGCTCTCCTACAATGAGCAGTTCTTC. This gives the protein CASSLAPGTSGRLLSYNEQFF.

The chain links TRBV5-1 to TRBJ1-5, with 9 nucleotides matching TRBD1. Trimming took 4 bases from V and 7 from J; bases not matched to a gene: 9. The CDR3 consists of 15 residues. Germline V CDR1 and CDR2: SGHRS, YFSETQ. CDR3 loop: CASSTGTGRGQPQHF. In DNA, the CDR3 is TGCGCCAGCAGCACCGGGACAGGGAGAGGACAGCCCCAGCATTTT.

This clone appeared once. This chain joins TRBV6-6 and TRBJ1-2; 9 bases are shared with TRBD1. The CDR3 has 13 amino acids. Germline V gene lookup returns CDR1 MNHNY and CDR2 SVGAGI (reference sequence). The trim removed 5 bases at V and 7 bases at J, leaving 5 bases unmatched. The CDR3 nucleotides read TGTGCCAGCAGTCCTGACAGGGGGTCTGGCTACACCTTC. It specifies CASSPDRGSGYTF.

This rearrangement joins TRBV5-1 to TRBJ1-2, with D possibly being TRBD1 (6 bases). The ends were cut back, 5 bases at V and 4 bases at J, with 15 bases in the middle. The CDR3 contains 14 residues. The germline gives CDR1 SGHRS, CDR2 YFSETQ. This CDR3 is CASRESGDLYGYTF. The CDR3 DNA reads as TGCGCCAGCAGGGAATCAGGGGATCTCTATGGCTACACCTTC.